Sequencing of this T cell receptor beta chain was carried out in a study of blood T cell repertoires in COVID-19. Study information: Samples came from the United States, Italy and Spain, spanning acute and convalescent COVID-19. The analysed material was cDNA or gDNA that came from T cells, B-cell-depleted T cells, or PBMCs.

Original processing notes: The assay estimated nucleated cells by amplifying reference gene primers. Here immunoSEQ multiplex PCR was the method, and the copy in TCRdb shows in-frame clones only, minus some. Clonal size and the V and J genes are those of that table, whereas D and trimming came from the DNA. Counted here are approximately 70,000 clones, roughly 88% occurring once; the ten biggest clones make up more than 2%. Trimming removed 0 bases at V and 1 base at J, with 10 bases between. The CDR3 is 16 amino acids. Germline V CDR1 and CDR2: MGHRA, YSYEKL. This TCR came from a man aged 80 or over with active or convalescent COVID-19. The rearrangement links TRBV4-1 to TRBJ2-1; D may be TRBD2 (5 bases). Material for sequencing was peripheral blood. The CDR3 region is CASSQDEGKSYNEQFF. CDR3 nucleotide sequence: TGCGCCAGCAGCCAAGATGAGGGTAAATCCTACAATGAGCAGTTCTTC.